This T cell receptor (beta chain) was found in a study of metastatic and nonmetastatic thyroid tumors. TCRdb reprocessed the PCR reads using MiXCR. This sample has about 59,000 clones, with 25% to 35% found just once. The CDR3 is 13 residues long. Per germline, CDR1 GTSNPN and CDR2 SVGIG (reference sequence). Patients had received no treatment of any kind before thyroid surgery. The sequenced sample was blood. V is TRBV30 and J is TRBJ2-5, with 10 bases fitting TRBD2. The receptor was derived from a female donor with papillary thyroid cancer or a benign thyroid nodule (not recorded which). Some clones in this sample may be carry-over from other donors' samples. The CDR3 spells CAWGLAGAETQYF. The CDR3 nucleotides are TGTGCTTGGGGGCTAGCGGGAGCGGAGACCCAGTACTTC. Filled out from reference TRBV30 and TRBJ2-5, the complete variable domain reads SQTIHQWPATLVQPVGSPLSLECTVEGTSNPNLYWYRQAAGRGLQLLFYSVGIGQISSEVPQNLSASRPQDRQFILSSKKLLLSDSGFYLCAWGLAGAETQYFGPGTRLLVL.